The clone carrying this TCR beta chain was seen many times. The CDR3 has 15 amino acids. J was trimmed by 4 bases and V by 4 bases; bases with no gene match: 3. These data are taken from a study of neurological immune-mediated disorders. The sample's time point: longitudinal time-point 1 (baseline). TCRdb re-analysed the 5' RACE reads in MiXCR, keeping a single row per CDR3 protein. This table has fewer than 55,000 distinct CDR3 sequences, roughly 10% appearing once. The chain uses TRBV12-3 or TRBV12-4 and TRBJ2-2; 10 nucleotides match TRBD1. This clonotype originated in a woman between 40 and 55 years old in good health. The specimen sequenced was PBMCs. For the CDR3, the DNA is TGTGCCAGCAGTTGGGGGACAGGGGCCACCGGGGAGCTGTTTTTT. This gives the protein CASSWGTGATGELFF.